What follows are 24 T cell receptor beta chains derived from one specimen sequenced in a study of T cell changes during pregnancy in multiple sclerosis. Repertoires were generated with immunoSEQ multiplex PCR, while TCRdb's copy carries only in-frame clones and drops some. The data hold just under 45,000 clones, with roughly 90% observed a single time. This specimen consisted of CD4+ T cells from peripheral blood mononuclear cells, obtained in the first trimester of pregnancy. The receptors derive from a female donor with multiple sclerosis, enrolled in a pregnancy study.

The genes are TRBV30 and TRBJ2-1; 10 bases are shared with TRBD2. The J segment lost 5 bases and the V segment lost 5 bases, leaving 3 bases of the junction unmatched. The CDR3 runs 13 residues. Per the germline V gene, CDR1 is GTSNPN and CDR2 is SVGIG (reference sequence). The CDR3 protein is CAWSLAGHNEQFF. The DNA for the CDR3 is TGTGCCTGGTCACTAGCGGGACACAATGAGCAGTTCTTC.

J is TRBJ1-5 and V is TRBV28, with 7 bases identical to TRBD1. Trimming cost V 5 bases and J 6 bases; bases outside gene matches: 16. Germline CDR1 reads MDHEN; CDR2 reads SYDVKM. The CDR3 totals 17 residues. The CDR3 coding sequence is TGTGCCAGCAGTCTGACCCTCGGACAGGCCAGAAGTCAGCCCCAGCATTTT. This codes for CASSLTLGQARSQPQHF.

J is TRBJ2-7 and V is TRBV7-8; D is possibly TRBD1 (6 bases). V gave up 1 base and J gave up 5 bases, with 9 bases separating them. This CDR3 contains 13 residues. The germline gives CDR1 SGHVS, CDR2 FQNEAQ. CDR3 nucleotides: TGTGCCAGCAGCTTAGTGGACAGTCACGAGCAGTACTTC. It specifies CASSLVDSHEQYF.

This chain uses TRBV28 with TRBJ2-7; possible D gene TRBD1, 5 bases. V was pared by 1 base and J by 2 bases, with 9 bases between. Germline V gene data show CDR1 as MDHEN and CDR2 as SYDVKM. CDR3 size: 14 residues. Here the CDR3 reads CASSLLGATYEQYF. Written as DNA, the CDR3 is TGTGCCAGCAGTTTATTAGGGGCAACCTACGAGCAGTACTTC.

This chain links TRBV5-6 with TRBJ2-7, with TRBD1 matching over 10 bases. V was pared by 5 bases and J by 5 bases, with 10 bases of the junction left unmatched. The CDR3 totals 15 residues. From germline, CDR1 is SGHDT and CDR2 YYEEEE. The CDR3 protein is CASRLQRDRGDEQYF. The CDR3 DNA reads as TGTGCCAGCAGGCTACAACGGGACAGGGGAGACGAGCAGTACTTC.

The count of this clone is one. CDR3 bases: TGTGCCAGCAGTTTTCGGACTAGGAACTACGAGCAGTACTTC. Its protein product is CASSFRTRNYEQYF. The chain links TRBV27 to TRBJ2-7, with 7 bases aligning to TRBD2. The junction had 5 bases not matched to a gene; V was cut back by 3 bases and J by 3 bases. The CDR3 has 14 residues. Germline V lookup: CDR1 MNHEY, CDR2 SMNVEV (reference sequence).

This chain joins TRBV10-2 and TRBJ1-2; 7 nucleotides line up with TRBD1. The CDR3 is 11 amino acids. Trimming removed 7 bases from V and 7 bases from J; junction bases left unmatched: 3. Germline V gives CDR1 WSHSY, CDR2 SAAADI. CDR3 sequence (DNA): TGCGCCAGCACGGCAGGGGGTGGCTACACCTTC. Translation gives CASTAGGGYTF.

J is TRBJ2-1 and V is TRBV6-5, with TRBD2 matching over 7 bases. CDR1 is MNHEY, CDR2 SVGAGI, per germline. CDR3 length: 16 amino acids. Unmatched junction bases numbered 12, after V lost 2 bases and J lost 8 bases. CDR3 sequence reads: CASSYRGGSHRDEQFF. The CDR3 DNA reads as TGTGCCAGCAGTTACCGGGGAGGGAGCCATCGGGATGAGCAGTTCTTC.

The V gene is TRBV2, the J gene TRBJ1-2; unclear D gene. Looked up from germline, CDR1 is SNHLY and CDR2 is FYNNEI. V was clipped by 1 base and J by 4 bases, with 7 bases between them. The CDR3 is made up of 13 amino acids. The CDR3 DNA sequence: TGTGCCAGCAGTGAAGATGGGAGCTATGGCTACACCTTC. This sequence encodes CASSEDGSYGYTF.

The chain couples TRBV6-5 to TRBJ2-7, with TRBD1 matching over 10 bases. The V segment lost 0 bases and the J segment 1 base; nucleotides outside the gene matches: 3. The CDR3 is 16 residues long. CDR1 MNHEY and CDR2 SVGAGI come from the germline V gene. CDR3 loop: CASSYSRTGGSYEQYF. The CDR3 region has the DNA TGTGCCAGCAGTTACTCACGGACAGGGGGTTCCTACGAGCAGTACTTC.

In regard to this clone: Other DNA sequences in the same sample also yield this CDR3. The rearrangement links TRBV30 to TRBJ2-1; possible D gene TRBD2, 5 bases. V was shortened by 0 bases and J by 7 bases, with 7 bases between the two germline ends. The V gene's germline CDR1 is GTSNPN and CDR2 SVGIG (reference sequence). The CDR3 is 12 amino acids. DNA of the CDR3: TGTGCCTGGAGTGTACGGGGTAATGAGCAGTTCTTC. Encoded protein: CAWSVRGNEQFF.

This clone was recorded once. V and J are TRBV5-1 and TRBJ1-2; D perhaps matches TRBD1 (6 bases). The V end was cut by 0 bases, the J end by 5 bases, with 11 bases between. Germline CDR1 SGHRS, CDR2 YFSETQ. CDR3 size: 14 residues. The CDR3 is CASSLEAGVYGYTF. The CDR3 bases are TGCGCCAGCAGCTTGGAGGCAGGGGTTTATGGCTACACCTTC.

V and J are TRBV27 and TRBJ1-2, with TRBD1 as a possible D gene (6 bases). CDR1 is MNHEY and CDR2 is SMNVEV in the germline V gene (reference sequence). V was clipped by 6 bases and J by 8 bases, with 16 bases between them. The CDR3 spans 13 residues. Written as DNA, the CDR3 is TGTGCCAGCAGGGGGAGCCAGGGGTCGGGCTACACCTTC. It is translated as CASRGSQGSGYTF.

The chain has TRBV7-2 and TRBJ2-3, with TRBD1 matching 7 bases. Trimming at V came to 5 bases and at J to 1 base, leaving 3 bases not matched to a gene. There are 14 residues in the CDR3. Germline CDR1 reads SGHTA; CDR2 reads FQGNSA. DNA of the CDR3: TGTGCCAGCAGCAAGGGGGCGGGCACAGATACGCAGTATTTT. Protein product: CASSKGAGTDTQYF.

J is TRBJ2-1 and V is TRBV4-2; possibly TRBD2 for D (6 bases). V was shortened by 1 base and J by 7 bases, with 14 bases between the two germline ends. CDR1 is LGHNA and CDR2 is YNFKEQ in the germline V gene. The CDR3 runs 15 residues. CDR3 loop: CASSQGLEGWNEQFF. The CDR3 DNA is TGTGCCAGCAGCCAAGGACTAGAGGGATGGAATGAGCAGTTCTTC.

The CDR3 sequence is CASTKILQGTNYGYTF. CDR3 coding DNA: TGTGCCAGCACCAAAATTCTACAGGGCACTAACTATGGCTACACCTTC. The chain combines TRBV2 with TRBJ1-2, with D perhaps TRBD1 (6 bases). V lost 7 bases and J lost 0, with 18 bases in between. The CDR3 is 16 amino acids. Germline CDR1 is SNHLY and CDR2 is FYNNEI. The whole variable domain, remainder taken from reference TRBV2 and TRBJ1-2, is EPEVTQTPSHQVTQMGQEVILRCVPISNHLYFYWYRQILGQKVEFLVSFYNNEISEKSEIFDDQFSVERPDGSNFTLKIRSTKLEDSAMYFCASTKILQGTNYGYTFGSGTRLTVV.

The V call is TRBV2, the J call TRBJ2-3, with 7 bases fitting TRBD1. After removal of 6 bases from V and 9 bases from J, the junction contained 0 bases not matched to a gene. The V gene's germline CDR1 is SNHLY and CDR2 FYNNEI. The CDR3 covers 10 residues. The CDR3, as DNA: TGTGCCAGCAGGGACAGGACGCAGTATTTT. This sequence encodes CASRDRTQYF.

This chain uses TRBV27 with TRBJ2-7, with 10 bases that match TRBD2. V shed 6 bases and J 6 bases; nucleotides not matched to a gene: 11. The CDR3 is 15 amino acids. The V gene's germline CDR1 is MNHEY and CDR2 SMNVEV (reference sequence). The DNA for the CDR3 is TGTGCCAGCAGACCCTTAGCGGGAGGAGCGGGCGAGCAGTACTTC. Translation gives CASRPLAGGAGEQYF.

This rearrangement joins TRBV7-9 to TRBJ1-1, with D possibly matching TRBD1 (5 bases). Trimming removed 1 base from V and 1 base from J, with 7 bases in between. The V gene's germline CDR1 is SEHNR and CDR2 FQNEAQ (reference sequence). The CDR3 runs 14 residues. CDR3 protein: CASSLGQKNTEAFF. In nucleotides, the CDR3 is TGTGCCAGCAGCTTAGGACAGAAGAACACTGAAGCTTTCTTT.

J is TRBJ2-1 and V is TRBV27, with D possibly matching TRBD2 (5 bases). Trimming cost V 5 bases and J 6 bases, with 20 bases left between them. The germline V gene has CDR1 MNHEY and CDR2 SMNVEV (reference sequence). This CDR3 has 16 amino acids. The CDR3 nucleotides read TGTGCCAGCAGTGAACCACGGGGTCGGCGGCCCAATGAGCAGTTCTTC. Translating gives CASSEPRGRRPNEQFF.

In its sample, this clone was seen a few times. The CDR3 region has the DNA TGTGCCATCAGTTGGGACAGCATGAACACTGAAGCTTTCTTT. It codes for CAISWDSMNTEAFF. V usage is TRBV10-3 and J usage is TRBJ1-1, with TRBD1 identical over 7 bases. Germline-derived CDR1 and CDR2 are ENHRY and SYGVKD. V lost 5 bases and J lost 0; bases outside the gene matches: 3. There are 14 residues in the CDR3.

V is TRBV5-1 and J is TRBJ2-7; tentative D call: TRBD1 (6 bases). Germline loops: CDR1 SGHRS, CDR2 YFSETQ. This CDR3 comprises 15 residues. V dropped 0 bases and J dropped 3 bases, with 13 bases sitting between them. The CDR3 spells CASSLAQGQVYEQYF. CDR3 in DNA: TGCGCCAGCAGCTTGGCCCAGGGACAAGTCTACGAGCAGTACTTC.

This chain uses TRBV2 with TRBJ1-2; 8 bases map to TRBD1. V shed 7 bases and J 2 bases; nucleotides not matched to a gene: 6. The CDR3 covers 14 residues. Germline V lookup: CDR1 SNHLY, CDR2 FYNNEI. The CDR3 DNA sequence: TGTGCCAGCACCCAGGGGGCGACGAACTATGGCTACACCTTC. Its translation is CASTQGATNYGYTF. Variable domain in full (rest from reference TRBV2 and TRBJ1-2): EPEVTQTPSHQVTQMGQEVILRCVPISNHLYFYWYRQILGQKVEFLVSFYNNEISEKSEIFDDQFSVERPDGSNFTLKIRSTKLEDSAMYFCASTQGATNYGYTFGSGTRLTVV.

The V call is TRBV10-3, the J call TRBJ1-2; D perhaps matches TRBD1 (5 bases). The germline V gene encodes CDR1 ENHRY and CDR2 SYGVKD. The CDR3 extends over 14 amino acids. Trimming stripped 4 bases from V and 8 bases from J, with 17 bases between. CDR3 protein: CAISGQRGREGYTF. DNA for the CDR3: TGTGCCATCAGTGGCCAAAGGGGAAGAGAAGGCTACACCTTC.